These 31 T cell receptor beta chains were sequenced from one sample in a study of blood T cell repertoires in COVID-19. Libraries were prepared by immunoSEQ multiplex PCR; TCRdb keeps only in-frame clonotypes and omits some of them. The sample includes tens of thousands of clones, just over 90% of them seen just once. Sequencing used peripheral blood. Receptors originate from a human donor in a cohort sampled during active COVID-19.

This chain links TRBV19 with TRBJ1-2; TRBD1 agrees at 8 bases. This CDR3 contains 14 residues. Germline assignment: CDR1 LNHDA and CDR2 SQIVND (reference sequence). J lost 0 bases, V lost 7 bases, and 4 bases had no gene match. CDR3: CASTRTGPNYGYTF. The CDR3 DNA reads as TGTGCCAGTACCAGGACAGGGCCTAACTATGGCTACACCTTC.

This clone was observed a single time. The genes are TRBV7-9 and TRBJ1-1, with D unclear. Germline CDR1 reads SEHNR; CDR2 reads FQNEAQ (reference sequence). This CDR3 comprises 15 residues. Trimming removed 1 base at V and 0 bases at J, with 9 bases between. CDR3 region: CASSLGRRMNTEAFF. CDR3 nucleotide sequence: TGTGCCAGCAGCTTAGGGAGGCGGATGAACACTGAAGCTTTCTTT.

V usage is TRBV28 and J usage is TRBJ1-2, with D maybe TRBD1 (6 bases). Trimming removed 5 bases from V and 2 bases from J, with 9 bases in between. Germline CDR1 reads MDHEN; CDR2 reads SYDVKM. The CDR3 spans 13 residues. CDR3 amino acids: CASSPTGNYGYTF. DNA of the CDR3: TGTGCCAGCAGTCCTACAGGGAACTATGGCTACACCTTC.

The rearrangement uses TRBV28 and TRBJ2-1, with TRBD2 matching 10 bases. CDR1 is MDHEN, CDR2 SYDVKM, per germline. J was trimmed by 2 bases and V by 3 bases; bases with no gene match: 4. The CDR3 contains 16 residues. The CDR3 bases are TGTGCCAGCAGTTTGATTAGCGGGGGGACCTACAATGAGCAGTTCTTC. Amino acid sequence: CASSLISGGTYNEQFF.

The chain employs TRBV24-1 and TRBJ1-2; D possibly corresponds to TRBD1 (6 bases). Germline CDR1 and CDR2: KGHDR and SFDVKD. Trimming took off 4 bases at V and 8 bases at J, with 13 bases between the two ends. The CDR3 totals 13 residues. The CDR3 DNA sequence: TGTGCCACCAGTGACCGGACAGATGGGGGCTACACCTTC. It is translated as CATSDRTDGGYTF.

This clone was recorded once. V gene TRBV9 combines with J gene TRBJ2-6; tentatively, D is TRBD2 (5 bases). CDR1 SGDLS and CDR2 YYNGEE come from the germline V gene. CDR3 size: 15 residues. V gave up 0 bases and J gave up 1 base, with 5 bases separating them. CDR3 residues: CASSVGGSGANVLTF. The DNA for the CDR3 is TGTGCCAGCAGCGTAGGAGGGTCTGGGGCCAACGTCCTGACTTTC.

The chain links TRBV5-1 to TRBJ2-1; 13 bases are shared with TRBD2. Trimming cost V 2 bases and J 7 bases; bases outside gene matches: 12. The CDR3 has 18 amino acids. Germline V CDR1 and CDR2: SGHRS, YFSETQ. The chain's CDR3 is CASSLIELAGGPGNEQFF. The CDR3 bases are TGCGCCAGCAGCTTAATCGAACTAGCGGGAGGGCCGGGGAATGAGCAGTTCTTC.

V usage is TRBV29-1 and J usage is TRBJ2-2; the match to TRBD2 covers 14 bases. Trimming at V came to 5 bases and at J to 1 base, leaving 6 bases not matched to a gene. The germline gives CDR1 SQVTM, CDR2 ANQGSEA. The CDR3 spans 17 residues. This chain's CDR3 is CSVRLAGGTLNTGELFF. CDR3 coding DNA: TGCAGCGTTAGACTAGCGGGGGGGACTCTGAACACCGGGGAGCTGTTTTTT.

The chain couples TRBV5-1 to TRBJ2-5; 7 bases line up with TRBD1. The CDR3 consists of 15 residues. Unmatched junction bases numbered 9, after V lost 0 bases and J lost 7 bases. Germline V CDR1 and CDR2: SGHRS, YFSETQ. The CDR3 region is CASSLVRQGVGTQYF. The CDR3 DNA sequence: TGCGCCAGCAGCTTGGTTAGACAGGGCGTAGGGACCCAGTACTTC.

The chain joins TRBV2 to TRBJ2-3; D perhaps matches TRBD2 (5 bases). CDR3 length equals 14 residues. CDR1 SNHLY and CDR2 FYNNEI come from the germline V gene. V lost 11 bases and J 3 bases, leaving 18 bases between the germline ends. The CDR3 region is CAGPGSGGTDTQYF. The CDR3 bases are TGTGCCGGCCCGGGATCGGGTGGGACAGATACGCAGTATTTT. Full variable domain (missing parts from reference TRBV2 and TRBJ2-3): EPEVTQTPSHQVTQMGQEVILRCVPISNHLYFYWYRQILGQKVEFLVSFYNNEISEKSEIFDDQFSVERPDGSNFTLKIRSTKLEDSAMYFCAGPGSGGTDTQYFGPGTRLTVL.

This chain uses TRBV7-6 with TRBJ2-3, with 14 bases aligning to TRBD2. V lost 5 bases to trimming and J lost 4 bases; unmatched junction nucleotides: 5. Per germline, CDR1 SGHVS and CDR2 FNYEAQ. This CDR3 spans 16 amino acids. The CDR3 region has the DNA TGTGCCAGCAGCCCGGGACTAGCGGGGGCGGCAGATACGCAGTATTTT. This sequence encodes CASSPGLAGAADTQYF.

The chain has TRBV30 and TRBJ1-1; 7 nucleotides match TRBD1. Trimming took 2 bases from V and 8 from J; bases not matched to a gene: 2. Germline V gene data show CDR1 as GTSNPN and CDR2 as SVGIG (reference sequence). The length of the CDR3 is 11 residues. Here the CDR3 reads CAWSKQGEAFF. The DNA for the CDR3 is TGTGCCTGGAGTAAACAGGGGGAAGCTTTCTTT.

This chain joins TRBV27 and TRBJ2-2; a possible D gene is TRBD1 (8 bases). The germline CDR1 and CDR2 sequences are MNHEY and SMNVEV (reference sequence). The CDR3 extends over 16 amino acids. Trimming removed 2 bases from V and 5 bases from J, with 15 bases in between. In nucleotides, the CDR3 is TGTGCCAGCAGTTTAGTTACAGGGGGAGGGACCGGGGAGCTGTTTTTT. Its translation: CASSLVTGGGTGELFF.

The chain couples TRBV5-1 to TRBJ1-1; possibly TRBD1 for D (6 bases). The length of the CDR3 is 14 residues. The germline V and J ends were trimmed by 4 bases and 8 bases, with 18 bases remaining between them. CDR1 and CDR2 (germline): SGHRS, YFSETQ. The CDR3 loop reads CASSPGQTHSEAFF. CDR3 nucleotides: TGCGCCAGCAGCCCGGGACAAACCCATTCGGAAGCTTTCTTT.

The rearrangement links TRBV10-1 to TRBJ2-1; 9 bases fit TRBD1. The germline V gene has CDR1 WNHNN and CDR2 SYGVQD (reference sequence). The CDR3 totals 15 residues. V lost 3 bases, J lost 7 bases, and 7 bases stayed unmatched. CDR3 sequence: CASSDGTGSGNEQFF. The DNA of the CDR3 is TGCGCCAGCAGTGATGGGACAGGGTCGGGAAATGAGCAGTTCTTC.

Written as DNA, the CDR3 is TGTGCCAGCAGTTTATTTGGCCAGGGGCTACGCACAGATACGCAGTATTTT. It encodes CASSLFGQGLRTDTQYF. V and J are TRBV27 and TRBJ2-3, with D tentatively TRBD1 (6 bases). Germline lookup yields CDR1 MNHEY and CDR2 SMNVEV (reference sequence). V was trimmed by 1 base and J by 1 base, leaving 15 bases between them. The CDR3 extends over 17 amino acids.

The chain couples TRBV5-1 to TRBJ2-7; a weak D match, TRBD1 (6 bases). Germline CDR1 SGHRS, CDR2 YFSETQ. V was clipped by 2 bases and J by 7 bases, with 13 bases between them. The CDR3 runs to 13 residues. The CDR3 DNA is TGCGCCAGCAGCTTAGGACAGTCGGGGGAGCAGTACTTC. This encodes CASSLGQSGEQYF.

V usage is TRBV7-9 and J usage is TRBJ2-1, with D unresolved. The germline CDR1 and CDR2 sequences are SEHNR and FQNEAQ (reference sequence). V dropped 5 bases and J dropped 0 bases, with 11 bases sitting between them. The CDR3 contains 15 residues. The CDR3 coding sequence is TGTGCCAGCAGCCCAAGTGGTAGCTCCTACAATGAGCAGTTCTTC. Amino acid sequence: CASSPSGSSYNEQFF.

The V gene is TRBV5-1, the J gene TRBJ2-5; no reliable D call. The CDR3 has 13 residues. V was pared by 0 bases and J by 5 bases, with 8 bases between. CDR1 is SGHRS and CDR2 is YFSETQ in the germline V gene. For the CDR3, the DNA is TGCGCCAGCAGCTTGGGAGACTTTGAGACCCAGTACTTC. Amino acid sequence: CASSLGDFETQYF. The full variable domain, in which reference TRBV5-1 and TRBJ2-5 provide the parts outside the CDR3, is KAGVTQTPRYLIKTRGQQVTLSCSPISGHRSVSWYQQTPGQGLQFLFEYFSETQRNKGNFPGRFSGRQFSNSRSEMNVSTLELGDSALYLCASSLGDFETQYFGPGTRLLVL.

V usage is TRBV6-5 and J usage is TRBJ2-5, with 7 nucleotides matching TRBD2. After removal of 4 bases from V and 7 bases from J, the junction contained 12 bases not matched to a gene. The CDR3 is 15 amino acids. Looked up from germline, CDR1 is MNHEY and CDR2 is SVGAGI. Here the CDR3 reads CASSSPSGTRGTQYF. CDR3 DNA sequence: TGTGCCAGCAGTTCTCCCAGCGGGACCCGAGGGACCCAGTACTTC.

About this clone itself: Its ends do not fully match the called genes, so a read error is possible. The V and J genes are TRBV7-7 and TRBJ2-2, with TRBD2 identical over 13 bases. CDR3 length: 15 residues. CDR1 and CDR2 from the germline V gene are SSHAT and FNYEAQ (reference sequence). The DNA for the CDR3 is TGTGCTAGCAGCCCGACTAGCGGGAGGTCCGGGGAGCTGTTTTTT. Its protein product is CASSPTSGRSGELFF.

This chain connects TRBV9 to TRBJ1-4; the match to TRBD1 covers 11 bases. The germline V gene has CDR1 SGDLS and CDR2 YYNGEE. With V trimmed by 3 bases and J by 4 bases, 5 bases remained unmatched. The CDR3 consists of 16 residues. The CDR3 reads CASSAGQGANNEKLFF. For the CDR3, the DNA is TGTGCCAGCAGCGCAGGACAGGGGGCCAATAATGAAAAACTGTTTTTT.

The V gene is TRBV30, the J gene TRBJ1-2, with TRBD1 as a possible D gene (6 bases). This CDR3 region has 13 residues. V was trimmed by 0 bases and J by 8 bases, leaving 13 bases between them. Germline CDR1 GTSNPN, CDR2 SVGIG (reference sequence). The CDR3 is CAWSVIQGNGYTF. The CDR3 bases are TGTGCCTGGAGTGTAATACAGGGAAACGGCTACACCTTC. Using reference TRBV30 and TRBJ1-2 for the parts outside the CDR3, the full variable domain is SQTIHQWPATLVQPVGSPLSLECTVEGTSNPNLYWYRQAAGRGLQLLFYSVGIGQISSEVPQNLSASRPQDRQFILSSKKLLLSDSGFYLCAWSVIQGNGYTFGSGTRLTVV.

CDR3 loop: CASSDTSNQPQHF. The CDR3 DNA is TGTGCCAGCAGCGATACTTCAAATCAGCCCCAGCATTTT. The chain employs TRBV25-1 and TRBJ1-5; no reliable D call. CDR1 and CDR2 (germline): MGHDK, SYGVNS. This CDR3 has 13 residues. Trimming shortened V by 6 bases and J by 4 bases, and 10 bases separated the two germline ends. The full variable domain, its missing parts supplied by reference TRBV25-1 and TRBJ1-5, is EADIYQTPRYLVIGTGKKITLECSQTMGHDKMYWYQQDPGMELHLIHYSYGVNSTEKGDLSSESTVSRIRTEHFPLTLESARPSHTSQYLCASSDTSNQPQHFGDGTRLSIL.

This clone was seen a single time. This chain connects TRBV4-1 to TRBJ2-1; the match to TRBD1 covers 8 bases. The CDR3 spans 16 residues. The V gene's germline CDR1 is MGHRA and CDR2 YSYEKL. The trim removed 2 bases at V and 1 base at J, leaving 4 bases unmatched. DNA for the CDR3: TGCGCCAGCAGCCAAACGACAGGGGATTCCTACAATGAGCAGTTCTTC. Protein: CASSQTTGDSYNEQFF.

V usage is TRBV28 and J usage is TRBJ2-7; D may be TRBD2 (5 bases). V was shortened by 7 bases and J by 4 bases, with 14 bases between the two germline ends. The CDR3 contains 13 residues. CDR1 MDHEN and CDR2 SYDVKM come from the germline V gene. CDR3 DNA: TGTGCCAGCAATGACGTCCAGCGGTACGAGCAGTACTTC. This codes for CASNDVQRYEQYF.

The sample holds a few counts of this clone. The chain is built from TRBV5-1 and TRBJ2-1, with 11 bases lining up with TRBD2. V lost 3 bases to trimming and J lost 0 bases; unmatched junction nucleotides: 2. Germline V lookup: CDR1 SGHRS, CDR2 YFSETQ. This CDR3 spans 16 amino acids. The CDR3: CASSYTSGSSYNEQFF. The CDR3 region has the DNA TGCGCCAGCAGCTACACTAGCGGGAGCTCCTACAATGAGCAGTTCTTC.

The V call is TRBV9, the J call TRBJ1-2; D is possibly TRBD1 (6 bases). V was clipped by 0 bases and J by 5 bases, with 11 bases between them. CDR3 size: 14 residues. CDR1 is SGDLS and CDR2 is YYNGEE in the germline V gene. CDR3 amino acids: CASSVATGPYGYTF. The DNA for the CDR3 is TGTGCCAGCAGCGTAGCGACAGGACCTTATGGCTACACCTTC.

The chain has TRBV3-1 (or the pseudogene TRBV3-2) and TRBJ2-5; 8 nucleotides agree with TRBD2. With V trimmed by 1 base and J by 4 bases, 8 bases remained unmatched. Germline CDR1 is LGHDT and CDR2 is YNNKEL (reference sequence). This CDR3 has 16 amino acids. The CDR3 region has the DNA TGTGCCAGCAGCCAAGTTTACGGACTAGCTCGAGAGACCCAGTACTTC. It yields the protein CASSQVYGLARETQYF.

This clone was counted a single time. The chain combines TRBV25-1 with TRBJ2-1; 8 positions agree with TRBD1. This CDR3 is built from 12 residues. Per germline, CDR1 MGHDK and CDR2 SYGVNS. The J segment lost 14 bases and the V segment lost 6 bases, leaving 9 bases of the junction unmatched. The CDR3, as DNA: TGTGCCAGCAGGGGGCCGGGACAGGCGGAGTTCTTC. Residues: CASRGPGQAEFF.

The genes are TRBV14 and TRBJ2-5; TRBD2 is a possible D gene (5 bases). V was pared by 8 bases and J by 4 bases, with 11 bases between. This CDR3 contains 12 residues. Per the germline V gene, CDR1 is SGHDN and CDR2 is FVKESK. CDR3 residues: CASATGVETQYF. The CDR3 coding sequence is TGTGCCAGCGCCACCGGGGTAGAGACCCAGTACTTC. Full variable domain (rest looked up from reference TRBV14 and TRBJ2-5): EAGVTQFPSHSVIEKGQTVTLRCDPISGHDNLYWYRRVMGKEIKFLLHFVKESKQDESGMPNNRFLAERTGGTYSTLKVQPAELEDSGVYFCASATGVETQYFGPGTRLLVL.